The clone carrying this T cell receptor beta chain showed up just a few times. Its target is not known. This specimen belongs to a study of cytomegalovirus exposure and HLA in healthy donors. As for the study in general: Within an early data release were 80 million to 90 million unique TCRs drawn from HLA-typed donors. Findings and caveats of the study: Presence/absence analyses assumed roughly uniform sequencing depth across donors, which may not hold. Researchers catalogued approximately 170 TCR beta chains as cytomegalovirus-associated. Highly shared sequence variants in one cluster were likely a sequencing artifact.

Researchers ran the PCR with 60 Vbeta and 13 Jbeta primers. Assay used: immunoSEQ multiplex PCR; TCRdb lists only in-frame clones, some missing. The sample carries some 120,000 clones, 81% recorded once. There are 13 residues in the CDR3. Germline V CDR1 and CDR2: SGHDT, YYEEEE. Between the trimmed V and J ends, which lost 2 bases and 5 bases, there was a span of 10 bases. Sequencing was done on a sample of PBMCs. The chain links TRBV5-6 to TRBJ1-1; TRBD1 might be the D (5 bases). This clonotype was sampled from a woman in her thirties or forties in good health and CMV-seronegative. CDR3 protein: CASSFPGVTEAFF. The CDR3 region has the DNA TGTGCCAGCAGCTTCCCGGGGGTTACTGAAGCTTTCTTT.